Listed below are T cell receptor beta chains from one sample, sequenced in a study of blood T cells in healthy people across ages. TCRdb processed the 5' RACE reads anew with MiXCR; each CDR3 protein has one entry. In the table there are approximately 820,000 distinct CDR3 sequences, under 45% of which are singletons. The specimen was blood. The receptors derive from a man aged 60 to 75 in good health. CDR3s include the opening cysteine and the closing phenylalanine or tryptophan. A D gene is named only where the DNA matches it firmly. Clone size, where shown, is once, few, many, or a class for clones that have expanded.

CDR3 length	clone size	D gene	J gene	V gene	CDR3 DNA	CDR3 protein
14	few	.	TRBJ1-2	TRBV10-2	TGCGCCAGCAGTAGAGGGTTGAGGGATGGAGGCTACACCTTC	CASSRGLRDGGYTF
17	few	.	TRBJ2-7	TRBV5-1	TGCGCCAGCAGCTTGGGAGTCTCCGGACTACGCTCCTACGAGCAGTACTTC	CASSLGVSGLRSYEQYF
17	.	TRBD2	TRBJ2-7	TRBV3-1	TGTGCCAGCAGCTATGGCTCACTAGCGGGAAGCTCCTACGAGCAGTACTTC	CASSYGSLAGSSYEQYF
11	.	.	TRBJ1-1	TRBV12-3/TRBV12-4	TGTGCCAGCAGTCCGCGCTCAATATTAAGCTTT	CASSPRSILSF
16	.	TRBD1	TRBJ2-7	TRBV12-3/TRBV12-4	TGTGCCAGCAGTGGTACGGGACAGGGGGTTTGGTACGAGCAGTACTTC	CASSGTGQGVWYEQYF
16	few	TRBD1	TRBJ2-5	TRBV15	TGTGCCACCAGCGGCCGGGCCGGGACAGGGGTTGTGACCCAGTACTTC	CATSGRAGTGVVTQYF
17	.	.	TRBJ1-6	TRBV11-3	TGTGCCAGCAGCTTAGAGGGGAGGGGGTCTGGTAATTCACCCCTCCACTTT	CASSLEGRGSGNSPLHF
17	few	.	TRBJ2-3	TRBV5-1	TGCGCCAGCAGCCCTCATCTGGATCCTACTAGCACAGATACGCAGTATTTT	CASSPHLDPTSTDTQYF
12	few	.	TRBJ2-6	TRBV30	TGTGCGATTAGCTCTGGGGCCAACGTCCTGACTTTC	CAISSGANVLTF
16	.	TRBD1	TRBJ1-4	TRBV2	TGTGCCAGCACTCGGACAGGGGGCGCGGTGGATGAAAAACTGTTTTTT	CASTRTGGAVDEKLFF
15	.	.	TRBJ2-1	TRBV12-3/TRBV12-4	TGTGCCAGCAGTTCGGGAATGGCGGCCCACAATGAGCAGTTCTTC	CASSSGMAAHNEQFF
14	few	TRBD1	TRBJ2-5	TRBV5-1	TGCGCCAGCAGCTACACAGGGGCCCAAGAGACCCAGTACTTC	CASSYTGAQETQYF
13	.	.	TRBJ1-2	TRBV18	TGTGCCAGCTCTATGTCAGCGGACTATGGCTACACCTTC	CASSMSADYGYTF
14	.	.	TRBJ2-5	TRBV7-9	TGTGCCAGCAGCTTCCAGGGTCGGGTAGAGACCCAGTACTTC	CASSFQGRVETQYF
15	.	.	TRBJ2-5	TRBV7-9	TGTGCCAGCAGCCCAACCCGGGACATCCAAGGGACCCAGTACTTC	CASSPTRDIQGTQYF
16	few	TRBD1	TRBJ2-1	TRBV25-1	TGTGCCAGCAGTGAATTGGCCCCGACAGGGGACAATGAGCAGTTCTTC	CASSELAPTGDNEQFF
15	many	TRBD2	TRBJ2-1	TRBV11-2	TGTGCCAGCAGCTCGCTAGCGGGGGGTGTCAATGAGCAGTTCTTC	CASSSLAGGVNEQFF
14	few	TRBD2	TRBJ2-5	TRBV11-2	TGTGCCAGCAGCACGGGACTAGCGGGTGGGACCCAGTACTTC	CASSTGLAGGTQYF
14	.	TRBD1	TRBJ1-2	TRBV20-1	TGCAGTGCTGGAGCTACAGGGGCAAACTATGGCTACACCTTC	CSAGATGANYGYTF
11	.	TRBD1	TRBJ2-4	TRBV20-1	TGCAGCGCCGACAGGGGAGACATTCAGTACTTC	CSADRGDIQYF
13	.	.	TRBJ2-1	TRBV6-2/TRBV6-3	TGTGCCAGCGCCCTGCCTAGCGTGAATGAGCAGTTCTTC	CASALPSVNEQFF
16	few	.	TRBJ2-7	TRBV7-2	TGTGCCAGCAGCTTCGGAGCTGGGGACAACTCCTACGAGCAGTACTTC	CASSFGAGDNSYEQYF
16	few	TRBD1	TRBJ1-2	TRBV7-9	TGTGCCAGCAGCTTAGAGGGCAGGGGGCGCGTCTATGGCTACACCTTC	CASSLEGRGRVYGYTF
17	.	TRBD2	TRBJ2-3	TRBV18	TGTGCCAGCTCACGGACTAGCGGGGCAATTAGCACAGATACGCAGTATTTT	CASSRTSGAISTDTQYF
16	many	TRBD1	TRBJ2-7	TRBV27	TGTGCCAGCGGGGCCCGGACAGGCTCTGGCCCCTACGAGCAGTACTTC	CASGARTGSGPYEQYF
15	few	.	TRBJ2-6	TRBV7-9	TGTGCCAGCAGTTCCCAGGGAGTTGGGGCCAACGTCCTGACTTTC	CASSSQGVGANVLTF
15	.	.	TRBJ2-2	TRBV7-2	TGTGCCAGCAGGGGGGCGGGGTTGAACACCGGGGAGCTGTTTTTT	CASRGAGLNTGELFF
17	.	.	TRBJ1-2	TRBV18	TGTGCCAGCTCACCATCCCCAGGACAGCCAGGGACTGATGGCTACACCTTC	CASSPSPGQPGTDGYTF
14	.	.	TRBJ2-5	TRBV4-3	TGCGCCAGCAGCCAAGATGGACGGTTGGAGACCCAGTACTTC	CASSQDGRLETQYF
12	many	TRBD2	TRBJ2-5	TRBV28	TGTGCCAGCAGAGGGACTAGTCAGACCCAGTACTTC	CASRGTSQTQYF
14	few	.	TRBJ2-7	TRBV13	TGTGCCAGCAGCTTCGGGGAGGTCCGGCACGAGCAGTACTTC	CASSFGEVRHEQYF
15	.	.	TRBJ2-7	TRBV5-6	TGTGCCAGCAGCTTGGGATTCAAAAGCTCCTACGAGCAGTACTTC	CASSLGFKSSYEQYF
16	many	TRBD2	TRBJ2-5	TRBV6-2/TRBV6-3	TGTGCCAGCACCCTCCCTAGCGGGGGGGTAGAGGAGACCCAGTACTTC	CASTLPSGGVEETQYF
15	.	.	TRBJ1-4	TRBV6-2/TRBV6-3	TGTGCCAGCAGGAATTTACACCTAACTAATGAAAAACTGTTTTTT	CASRNLHLTNEKLFF
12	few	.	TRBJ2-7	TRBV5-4	TGTGCCAGCAGCTTGGATAAGGGGGTAAGGTACTTC	CASSLDKGVRYF
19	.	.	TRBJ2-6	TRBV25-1	TGTGCCAGCAGTGTGGGAGGACCATTACGACACTCTGGGGCCAACGTCCTGACTTTC	CASSVGGPLRHSGANVLTF
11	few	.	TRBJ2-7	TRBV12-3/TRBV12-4	TGTGCCAGCAGCGCTACCTACGAGCAGTACTTC	CASSATYEQYF
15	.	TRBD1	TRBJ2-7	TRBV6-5	TGTGCCATAAGGGCCGGAACAGGGGGGTTTTACGAGCAGTACTTC	CAIRAGTGGFYEQYF
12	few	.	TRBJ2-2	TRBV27	TGTGCCAGCAGTTTATGGGGCGGGGAGCTGTTTTTT	CASSLWGGELFF
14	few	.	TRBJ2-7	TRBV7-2	TGTGCCAGCAGCTTCCGGGACCACTCCTACGAGCAGTACTTC	CASSFRDHSYEQYF
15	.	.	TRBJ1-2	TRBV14	TGTGCCAGCAGCCCCTATTTACAGGGAGACTATGGCTACACCTTC	CASSPYLQGDYGYTF
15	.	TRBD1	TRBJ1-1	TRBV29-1	TGCAGCGTTATAACCGTACACAGGGGGCACACTGAAGCTTTCTTT	CSVITVHRGHTEAFF
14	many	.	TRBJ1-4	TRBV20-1	TGCAGTGCTAGAATTTATGGAGGAGGAGAAAAACTGTTTTTT	CSARIYGGGEKLFF
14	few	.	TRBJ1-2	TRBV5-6	TGTGCCAGCAGCCTCAGACAGTCTAACTATGGCTACACCTTC	CASSLRQSNYGYTF
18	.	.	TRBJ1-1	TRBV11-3	TGTGCCAGCATGGCAGGGATTCACTCGAACCTTATGAACACTGAAGCTTTCTTT	CASMAGIHSNLMNTEAFF
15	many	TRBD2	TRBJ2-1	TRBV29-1	TGCAGCGTCACCGGGACTAGCGGTAACCACAATGAGCAGTTCTTC	CSVTGTSGNHNEQFF
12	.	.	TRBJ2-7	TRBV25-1	TGTACCAGCCGGGATGGACGCTACGAGCAGTACTTC	CTSRDGRYEQYF
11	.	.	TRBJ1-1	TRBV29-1	TGCAGCGTCCCATGGGGGTGGGAAGCTTTCTTT	CSVPWGWEAFF
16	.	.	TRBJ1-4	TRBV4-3	TGCGCCAGCAGCCAGCAATACGGGACAACTAATGAAAAACTGTTTTTT	CASSQQYGTTNEKLFF
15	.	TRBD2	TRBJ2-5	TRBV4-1	TGCGCCAGCAGCCAAACCCCGGGGGGGCGGGAGACCCAGTACTTC	CASSQTPGGRETQYF